This TCR beta chain was documented in a study of cytomegalovirus exposure and HLA in healthy donors. Overall study context: Of a few hundred genotyped donors, 80% to 85% grouped in the Caucasian-associated ancestry cluster.

The PCR used 60 Vbeta and 13 Jbeta primers. The method was immunoSEQ multiplex PCR; TCRdb's version includes in-frame clones alone and lacks a portion of them. Among 170,000 or so clones listed, over 70% were seen once. V was cut by 4 bases and J by 5 bases, with 11 bases left in between. Germline loops: CDR1 KGHSH, CDR2 LQKENI. The length of the CDR3 is 13 residues. The TCR was taken from a woman aged 45-60 years in good health and CMV-seropositive. Source material: PBMCs. This rearrangement joins TRBV18 to TRBJ2-5, with D possibly matching TRBD1 (6 bases). The CDR3, as DNA: TGTGCCAGCTCACTGGGACATCGGGAGACCCAGTACTTC. This translates into CASSLGHRETQYF.